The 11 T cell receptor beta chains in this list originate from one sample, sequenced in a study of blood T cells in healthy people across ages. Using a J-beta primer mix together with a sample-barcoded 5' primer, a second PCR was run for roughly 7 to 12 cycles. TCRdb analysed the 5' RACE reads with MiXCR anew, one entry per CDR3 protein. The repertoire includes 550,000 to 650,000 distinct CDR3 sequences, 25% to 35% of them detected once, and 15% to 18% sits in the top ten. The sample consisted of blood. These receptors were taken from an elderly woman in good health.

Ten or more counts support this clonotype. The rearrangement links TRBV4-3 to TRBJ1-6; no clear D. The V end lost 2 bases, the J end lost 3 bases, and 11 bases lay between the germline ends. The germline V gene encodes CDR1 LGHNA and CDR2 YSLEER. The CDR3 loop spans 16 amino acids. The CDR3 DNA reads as TGCGCCAGCAGCCAAAATCCAGCAAACTATAATTCACCCCTCCACTTT. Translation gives CASSQNPANYNSPLHF.

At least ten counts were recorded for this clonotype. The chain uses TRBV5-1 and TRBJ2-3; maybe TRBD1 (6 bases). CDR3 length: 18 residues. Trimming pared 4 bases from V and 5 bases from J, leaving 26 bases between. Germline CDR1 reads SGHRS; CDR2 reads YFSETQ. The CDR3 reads CASSGRGRRFQGGDTQYF. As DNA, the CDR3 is TGCGCCAGCAGCGGCCGGGGCCGCCGATTCCAAGGGGGAGATACGCAGTATTTT. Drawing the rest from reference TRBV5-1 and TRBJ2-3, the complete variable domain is KAGVTQTPRYLIKTRGQQVTLSCSPISGHRSVSWYQQTPGQGLQFLFEYFSETQRNKGNFPGRFSGRQFSNSRSEMNVSTLELGDSALYLCASSGRGRRFQGGDTQYFGPGTRLTVL.

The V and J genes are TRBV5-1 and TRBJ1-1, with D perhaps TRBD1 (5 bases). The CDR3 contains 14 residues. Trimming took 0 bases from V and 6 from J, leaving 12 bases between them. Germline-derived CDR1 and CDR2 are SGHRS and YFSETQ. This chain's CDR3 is CASSLGGGESEAFF. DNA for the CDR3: TGCGCCAGCAGCTTGGGTGGGGGGGAATCTGAAGCTTTCTTT.

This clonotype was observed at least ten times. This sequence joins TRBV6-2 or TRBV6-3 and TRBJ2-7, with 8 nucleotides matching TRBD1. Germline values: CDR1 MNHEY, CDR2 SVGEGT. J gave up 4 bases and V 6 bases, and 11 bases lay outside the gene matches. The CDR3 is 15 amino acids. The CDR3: CASSPRGTGIYEQYF. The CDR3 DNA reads TGTGCCAGCAGCCCGCGAGGGACAGGCATTTACGAGCAGTACTTC.

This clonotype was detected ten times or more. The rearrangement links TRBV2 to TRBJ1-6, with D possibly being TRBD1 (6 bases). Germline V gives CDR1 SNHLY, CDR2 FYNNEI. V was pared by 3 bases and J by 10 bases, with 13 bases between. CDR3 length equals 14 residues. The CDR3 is CASSEAGEVSPLHF. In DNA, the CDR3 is TGTGCCAGCAGTGAGGCAGGGGAGGTATCACCCCTCCACTTT.

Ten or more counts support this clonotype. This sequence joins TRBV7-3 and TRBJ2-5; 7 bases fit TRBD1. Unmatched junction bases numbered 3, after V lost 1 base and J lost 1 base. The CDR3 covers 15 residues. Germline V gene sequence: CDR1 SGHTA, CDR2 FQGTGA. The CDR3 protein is CASSLMPGGQETQYF. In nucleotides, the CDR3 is TGTGCCAGCAGCTTAATGCCAGGGGGCCAAGAGACCCAGTACTTC.

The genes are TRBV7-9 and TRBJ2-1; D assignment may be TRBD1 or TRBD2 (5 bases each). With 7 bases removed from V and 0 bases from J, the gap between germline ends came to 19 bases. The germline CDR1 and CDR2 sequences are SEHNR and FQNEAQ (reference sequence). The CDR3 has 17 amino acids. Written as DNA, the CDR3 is TGTGCCAGCAACTCCCCCGGGGCGGCTAGCTCCTACAATGAGCAGTTCTTC. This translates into CASNSPGAASSYNEQFF.

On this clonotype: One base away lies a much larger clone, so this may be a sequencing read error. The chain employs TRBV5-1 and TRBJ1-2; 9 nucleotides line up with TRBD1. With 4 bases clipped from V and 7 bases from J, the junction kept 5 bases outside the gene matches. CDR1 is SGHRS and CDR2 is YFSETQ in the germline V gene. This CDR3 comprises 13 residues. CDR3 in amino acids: CASSPDRGAGYTF. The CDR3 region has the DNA TGCGCCAGCAGCCCGGACAGGGGAGCTGGCTACACCTTC.

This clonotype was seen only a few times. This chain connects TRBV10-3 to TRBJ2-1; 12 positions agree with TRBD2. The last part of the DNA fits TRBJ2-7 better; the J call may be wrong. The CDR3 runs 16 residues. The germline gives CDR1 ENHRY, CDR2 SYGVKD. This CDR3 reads CASSTSGGSGYNEQYF. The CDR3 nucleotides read TGTGCCTCCTCGACTAGCGGGGGATCGGGGTACAATGAGCAGTACTTC.

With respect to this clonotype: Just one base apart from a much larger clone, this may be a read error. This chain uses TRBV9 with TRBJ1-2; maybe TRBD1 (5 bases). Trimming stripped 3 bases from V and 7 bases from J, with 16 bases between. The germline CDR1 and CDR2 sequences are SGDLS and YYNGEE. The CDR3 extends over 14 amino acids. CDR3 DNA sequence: TGTGCCAGCAGCGGAGATCCGGGGCAGGGTGGCTACACCTTC. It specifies CASSGDPGQGGYTF.

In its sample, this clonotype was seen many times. Here the CDR3 DNA reads TGCAGTGCTAGAGACTACCGGACGGAAAAACTGTTTTTT. It yields the protein CSARDYRTEKLFF. V usage is TRBV20-1 and J usage is TRBJ1-4; D uncertain. Trimming stripped 0 bases from V and 8 bases from J, with 10 bases between. This CDR3 contains 13 residues. The germline CDR1 and CDR2 sequences are DFQATT and SNEGSKA (reference sequence).